These 29 T cell receptor beta chains share one sample of origin, sequenced in a study of T cell repertoires in cytomegalovirus infection. TCRdb independently ran MiXCR on the reads; one entry per CDR3 protein. Here the sample spans 740,000 or so distinct CDR3 sequences, less than 40% being singletons. Sequencing input: PBMCs. Receptor source: a human donor in good health (CMV status not recorded). Some clones in this sample may be carry-over from other donors' samples.

The CDR3, as DNA: TGCAGTGCTAGAGACCCCGGGAGGGCCTTTAATGAGCAGTTCTTC. Protein product: CSARDPGRAFNEQFF. This chain links TRBV20-1 with TRBJ2-1; TRBD2 aligns across 8 bases. The CDR3 sequence is 15 residues long. V lost 0 bases to trimming and J lost 7 bases; unmatched junction nucleotides: 8. Germline V gene data show CDR1 as DFQATT and CDR2 as SNEGSKA (reference sequence).

This clonotype was counted at least ten times. The chain has TRBV28 and TRBJ1-4, with TRBD1 matching 9 bases. V dropped 4 bases and J dropped 8; count of bases not matched to a gene: 5. Germline V gives CDR1 MDHEN, CDR2 SYDVKM. This CDR3 is built from 14 residues. The CDR3 protein is CASSSGTGNEKLFF. CDR3 nucleotides: TGTGCCAGCAGTTCCGGGACAGGGAACGAAAAACTGTTTTTT.

With respect to this clonotype: No conserved phenylalanine or tryptophan ends this CDR3, so it is likely a read error. This chain joins TRBV7-9 and TRBJ1-2, with D perhaps matching TRBD1 (5 bases). The germline V gene has CDR1 SEHNR and CDR2 FQNEAQ (reference sequence). V lost 4 bases, J lost 8 bases, and 14 bases lay in between. CDR3 size: 13 residues. Here the CDR3 DNA reads TGTGCCAGCAGCTCCACAGGTTTTTTGGGCTACACCTTA. Amino acid sequence: CASSSTGFLGYTL.

The rearrangement uses TRBV11-2 and TRBJ1-2, with unresolved D. The CDR3 loop spans 13 amino acids. The germline V gene has CDR1 SGHAT and CDR2 FQNNGV. V was pared by 1 base and J by 6 bases, with 9 bases between. CDR3 amino acids: CASSLAGSDGYTF. The CDR3 DNA reads as TGTGCCAGCAGCTTAGCAGGATCGGATGGCTACACCTTC.

The CDR3 bases are TGTGCCAGCAGTTTAATTAAGGTCCCTCGAACGGACCGGGAGCACTACGAGCAGTACTTC. Its protein product is CASSLIKVPRTDREHYEQYF. The chain joins TRBV28 to TRBJ2-7; a weak D match, TRBD2 (6 bases). The CDR3 consists of 20 residues. Trimming took 2 bases from V and 3 from J, leaving 29 bases between them. CDR1 and CDR2 (germline): MDHEN, SYDVKM.

This clonotype was recorded many times. This chain uses TRBV7-2 with TRBJ2-2; the match to TRBD1 covers 9 bases. J was trimmed by 4 bases and V by 5 bases; bases with no gene match: 5. This CDR3 region has 15 residues. Germline V gives CDR1 SGHTA, CDR2 FQGNSA. Here the CDR3 DNA reads TGTGCCAGCAGCACGAACAGGGGGCTCACCGGGGAGCTGTTTTTT. It is translated as CASSTNRGLTGELFF. Together with reference TRBV7-2 and TRBJ2-2, the CDR3 gives the full variable domain: GAGVSQSPSNKVTEKGKDVELRCDPISGHTALYWYRQSLGQGLEFLIYFQGNSAPDKSGLPSDRFSAERTGGSVSTLTIQRTQQEDSAVYLCASSTNRGLTGELFFGEGSRLTVL.

This clonotype appeared many times. At one end, the junction sequence differs from germline, possibly due to a read error. This chain joins TRBV5-1 and TRBJ1-1; D is unresolved. The CDR3 contains 13 residues. Germline V gene data show CDR1 as SGHRS and CDR2 as YFSETQ. Here the CDR3 reads CASSLAQNTEAFF. The CDR3 DNA reads TGTGCCAGCAGCTTAGCACAGAACACTGAAGCTTTCTTT.

The gene calls are TRBV7-2 and TRBJ2-1; D call uncertain. Germline V gene data show CDR1 as SGHTA and CDR2 as FQGNSA. Deletions cut 8 bases from V and 0 bases from J, with 23 bases between. This CDR3 is built from 18 residues. CDR3 DNA: TGTGCCAGCTGCGTATCGTACAGCTCACGATCCTCCTACAATGAGCAGTTCTTC. Its protein is CASCVSYSSRSSYNEQFF.

This clonotype has just a few counts. The chain joins TRBV19 to TRBJ1-5, with D unresolved. Germline values: CDR1 LNHDA, CDR2 SQIVND (reference sequence). This CDR3 is 15 amino acids long. The V and J ends lost 0 bases and 4 bases respectively, with 10 bases between them. Here the CDR3 reads CASSIEQSQNQPQHF. DNA for the CDR3: TGTGCCAGTAGTATAGAGCAGTCCCAAAATCAGCCCCAGCATTTT. The full variable domain, completed using reference TRBV19 and TRBJ1-5, is DGGITQSPKYLFRKEGQNVTLSCEQNLNHDAMYWYRQDPGQGLRLIYYSQIVNDFQKGDIAEGYSVSREKKESFPLTVTSAQKNPTAFYLCASSIEQSQNQPQHFGDGTRLSIL.

Comments on this clonotype: Without the conserved terminal phenylalanine or tryptophan, this CDR3 likely stems from a read error. The chain is built from TRBV7-4 and TRBJ1-2, with a possible D match to TRBD1 (6 bases). CDR1 and CDR2 (germline): SGHVT, SQSDAQ. The CDR3 consists of 14 residues. Trimming stripped 1 base from V and 8 bases from J, with 14 bases between. The CDR3 is CASSLVRQVDGYTL. Here the CDR3 DNA reads TGTGCCAGCAGCTTAGTAAGACAGGTCGACGGCTACACCTTA.

Details on this clonotype: Given the absence of the conserved phenylalanine or tryptophan at the CDR3 end, a read error is likely. The chain carries TRBV12-3 or TRBV12-4 and TRBJ2-7; D unresolved. Trimming left V 8 bases short and J 5 bases short, with 13 bases between. The CDR3 has 12 residues. CDR3 coding DNA: TGTGCCAGCGGCTCTAACCCCCACGAGCAGTACTTA. The encoded protein is CASGSNPHEQYL.

V usage is TRBV5-1 and J usage is TRBJ2-7; 7 nucleotides match TRBD1. The CDR3 extends over 16 amino acids. The V segment lost 3 bases and the J segment 0 bases; nucleotides outside the gene matches: 9. The V gene's germline CDR1 is SGHRS and CDR2 YFSETQ. CDR3 sequence (DNA): TGCGCCAGCAGCTCCGAACCGACAGGGCTCTCCTACGAGCAGTACTTC. The encoded protein is CASSSEPTGLSYEQYF.

This sequence joins TRBV20-1 and TRBJ2-7, with a possible D match to TRBD2 (6 bases). The germline V gene encodes CDR1 DFQATT and CDR2 SNEGSKA (reference sequence). The CDR3 runs to 15 residues. V shed 3 bases and J shed 3 bases, with 18 bases lying between them. CDR3 loop: CSARGGLRGHYEQYF. In nucleotides, the CDR3 is TGCAGTGCTAGGGGGGGATTGAGAGGGCACTACGAGCAGTACTTC.

The V and J genes are TRBV10-3 and TRBJ1-1; 10 nucleotides align to TRBD1. Losses at the gene ends were 6 bases for V and 3 bases for J; bases not matched to a gene: 13. CDR1 is ENHRY, CDR2 SYGVKD, per germline. The CDR3 runs to 17 residues. CDR3 nucleotides: TGTGCCATCAGCGGACCCCGGGACAGGGGAGATGACACTGAAGCTTTCTTT. It yields the protein CAISGPRDRGDDTEAFF.

This clonotype was counted a few times. This sequence joins TRBV7-6 and TRBJ2-3; 10 bases map to TRBD1. This CDR3 contains 16 residues. V shed 5 bases and J 2 bases; nucleotides not matched to a gene: 7. The germline V gene has CDR1 SGHVS and CDR2 FNYEAQ. The CDR3 protein is CASSPWDRGYTDTQYF. DNA of the CDR3: TGTGCCAGCAGCCCCTGGGACAGGGGCTACACAGATACGCAGTATTTT.

This clonotype was recorded a few times. The chain's CDR3 is CASSLGFVRSFLPSTDTQYF. CDR3 sequence (DNA): TGTGCCAGCAGCTTGGGATTCGTCAGAAGCTTCCTTCCTAGCACAGATACGCAGTATTTT. This chain joins TRBV5-6 and TRBJ2-3; D unclear. The germline gives CDR1 SGHDT, CDR2 YYEEEE. The CDR3 contains 20 residues. The V end was cut by 0 bases, the J end by 0 bases, with 23 bases between.

V and J are TRBV7-8 and TRBJ2-7; 11 nucleotides agree with TRBD2. The CDR3 totals 17 residues. The V gene's germline CDR1 is SGHVS and CDR2 FQNEAQ. The V and J ends lost 1 base and 2 bases, in that order; junction bases with no gene match: 7. The CDR3 is CASSLVASGRNAYEQYF. For the CDR3, the DNA is TGTGCCAGCAGCTTAGTTGCTAGCGGGAGGAACGCCTACGAGCAGTACTTC.

This clonotype was seen ten or more times. The chain uses TRBV7-6 and TRBJ2-3, with D possibly being TRBD1 or TRBD2 (6 bases each). The CDR3 spans 18 residues. The germline V and J ends were trimmed by 5 bases and 4 bases, with 25 bases remaining between them. Per the germline V gene, CDR1 is SGHVS and CDR2 is FNYEAQ. Written as DNA, the CDR3 is TGTGCCAGCAGCCTTCCGATCCGGGGGCAGGCCAACGCAGATACGCAGTATTTT. This encodes CASSLPIRGQANADTQYF. Looking up the rest from reference TRBV7-6 and TRBJ2-3 gives the full variable domain: GAGVSQSPRYKVTKRGQDVALRCDPISGHVSLYWYRQALGQGPEFLTYFNYEAQQDKSGLPNDRFSAERPEGSISTLTIQRTEQRDSAMYRCASSLPIRGQANADTQYFGPGTRLTVL.

Worth noting for this clonotype: A read error may account for a junction end that differs from germline. CDR3 residues: CARSQGLTYEQYF. The CDR3 coding sequence is TGTGCCCGCAGCCAGGGCCTTACCTACGAGCAGTACTTC. The chain joins TRBV28 to TRBJ2-7, with D possibly matching TRBD1 (5 bases). This CDR3 has 13 amino acids. Looked up from germline, CDR1 is MDHEN and CDR2 is SYDVKM.

This clonotype turned up a few times. The V call is TRBV28, the J call TRBJ2-5, with D uncertain. Germline V gene data show CDR1 as MDHEN and CDR2 as SYDVKM. V dropped 3 bases and J dropped 2 bases, with 13 bases sitting between them. This CDR3 comprises 15 residues. The chain's CDR3 is CASSFAESSQETQYF. CDR3 bases: TGTGCCAGCAGTTTCGCAGAGAGCTCGCAAGAGACCCAGTACTTC. The full variable domain, its missing parts supplied by reference TRBV28 and TRBJ2-5, is DVKVTQSSRYLVKRTGEKVFLECVQDMDHENMFWYRQDPGLGLRLIYFSYDVKMKEKGDIPEGYSVSREKKERFSLILESASTNQTSMYLCASSFAESSQETQYFGPGTRLLVL.

V and J are TRBV7-6 and TRBJ1-1; TRBD1 agrees at 9 bases. The CDR3 length is 15 residues. Germline CDR1 SGHVS, CDR2 FNYEAQ. The junction had 9 bases not matched to a gene; V was cut back by 6 bases and J by 4 bases. The CDR3 sequence: CASSPRTGETTEAFF. CDR3 nucleotides: TGTGCCAGCAGTCCCCGGACAGGGGAGACCACTGAAGCTTTCTTT.

This chain links TRBV9 with TRBJ2-1; 7 bases fit TRBD2. The CDR3 is made up of 16 amino acids. Trimming took 1 base from V and 6 from J; bases not matched to a gene: 10. Germline V lookup: CDR1 SGDLS, CDR2 YYNGEE. The CDR3 spells CASSVYEGGLGNEQFF. The DNA for the CDR3 is TGTGCCAGCAGCGTATATGAGGGAGGGTTGGGCAATGAGCAGTTCTTC.

The rearrangement uses TRBV5-6 and TRBJ2-7; no reliable D call. Germline V gene data show CDR1 as SGHDT and CDR2 as YYEEEE. The CDR3 extends over 14 amino acids. The V gene lost 2 bases and the J gene lost 2 bases, with 11 bases spanning the gap. The chain's CDR3 is CASSFGRSTYEQYF. For the CDR3, the DNA is TGTGCCAGCAGCTTCGGACGGAGTACCTACGAGCAGTACTTC.

This clonotype was seen a handful of times. This chain links TRBV7-2 with TRBJ1-5; possibly TRBD1 for D (6 bases). Germline V CDR1 and CDR2: SGHTA, FQGNSA. Trimming shortened V by 1 base and J by 2 bases, and 12 bases separated the two germline ends. This CDR3 is built from 16 residues. As DNA, the CDR3 is TGTGCCAGCAGCTTAGACAGGGCCCGGGGCAATCAGCCCCAGCATTTT. Protein sequence: CASSLDRARGNQPQHF.

The chain uses TRBV14 and TRBJ2-7; D is possibly TRBD1 (5 bases). The CDR3 is made up of 15 amino acids. Germline assignment: CDR1 SGHDN and CDR2 FVKESK. With 0 bases removed from V and 7 bases from J, the gap between germline ends came to 16 bases. CDR3 sequence: CASSQDQGKPQEQYF. The CDR3 DNA sequence: TGTGCCAGCAGCCAAGATCAGGGAAAGCCACAAGAGCAGTACTTC.

This clonotype has just a few counts. This chain joins TRBV7-9 and TRBJ2-1; no clear D. Germline V gene data show CDR1 as SEHNR and CDR2 as FQNEAQ (reference sequence). Trimming removed 6 bases from V and 5 bases from J, with 14 bases in between. This CDR3 is built from 14 residues. CDR3 in amino acids: CASSPGQKNNEQFF. CDR3 sequence (DNA): TGTGCCAGCAGTCCTGGGCAGAAGAACAATGAGCAGTTCTTC.

This clonotype occurred a few times. The rearrangement uses TRBV4-1 and TRBJ1-3, with D possibly TRBD1 on 5 matching bases. Deletions cut 0 bases from V and 1 base from J, with 16 bases between. Germline V CDR1 and CDR2: MGHRA, YSYEKL. The CDR3 is made up of 18 amino acids. The CDR3 protein is CASSQDRAGPGSGNTIYF. The CDR3 coding sequence is TGCGCCAGCAGCCAAGATCGGGCAGGGCCTGGGTCTGGAAACACCATATATTTT.

This clonotype came up a few times. The V and J genes are TRBV28 and TRBJ1-1; tentative D call: TRBD1 (6 bases). Germline CDR1 MDHEN, CDR2 SYDVKM. The CDR3 has 14 residues. V lost 6 bases to trimming and J lost 3 bases, with 14 bases between them. CDR3 DNA sequence: TGTGCCAGCAGCATACTACAGGGATACACTGAAGCTTTCTTT. Its protein is CASSILQGYTEAFF.

This clonotype was recorded a few times. The gene calls are TRBV4-1 and TRBJ1-1, with 11 bases that match TRBD1. V lost 0 bases, J lost 3 bases, and 9 bases stayed unmatched. CDR3 size: 18 residues. Germline assignment: CDR1 MGHRA and CDR2 YSYEKL. The CDR3 spells CASSQEDRGPWRDTEAFF. The CDR3 bases are TGCGCCAGCAGCCAAGAGGACAGGGGGCCGTGGAGGGACACTGAAGCTTTCTTT.